The text below deals with one T cell receptor beta chain. Unmatched junction bases numbered 4, after V lost 2 bases and J lost 5 bases. Germline values: CDR1 SGHTA, CDR2 FQGNSA. This CDR3 has 17 residues. Study processing details: Reference gene primer amplification gave estimated nucleated cell counts. Sequencing used immunoSEQ multiplex PCR; TCRdb keeps in-frame clones, though not all of them. From that table come the V and J calls and clone size; the DNA was used to work out D and trimming. The sample consists of some 150,000 clones, 80% to 90% of them appearing once. This sample is drawn from a study of blood T cell repertoires in COVID-19. Looking at the study overall: Whether acute or convalescent, the COVID-19 samples came from the United States, Italy and Spain. T cells, B-cell-depleted T cells, or PBMCs provided the cDNA or gDNA that served as material.

Sample: peripheral blood. This receptor was obtained from a woman aged 60-75 years with active COVID-19. The V call is TRBV7-2, the J call TRBJ2-2; 14 bases line up with TRBD2. The CDR3 DNA reads TGTGCCAGCAGCTTACCGGGACTAGCGGGAGATACCGGGGAGCTGTTTTTT. Its translation is CASSLPGLAGDTGELFF.